Sequencing of this T cell receptor beta chain was carried out in a study of post-analysis software for immune sequencing data. V lost 6 bases to trimming and J lost 2 bases, with 9 bases between them. The CDR3 loop spans 12 amino acids. Germline CDR1 SGHRS, CDR2 YFSETQ. Researchers reported that TCR beta cDNA libraries carried unique molecular identifiers. In TCRdb, the PCR reads were re-called with MiXCR into one record per CDR3 protein. This sample has hundreds of thousands of distinct CDR3 sequences, with around 40% found just once. With respect to this clonotype: Its antigen is currently unknown.

Findings and caveats of the study: Controls showed lower frequencies than patients for five TRBV segments, and TRBV5-6, TRBV5-1 and TRBV20-1 were among these.

The rearrangement uses TRBV5-1 and TRBJ2-7; D remains ambiguous. The sequence was collected from a girl aged 5-17 years with multiple sclerosis. The material sequenced was blood. CDR3 amino acids: CASKAGPYEQYF. The CDR3 DNA reads TGCGCCAGCAAAGCCGGTCCCTACGAGCAGTACTTC.